Presented here are 16 T cell receptor beta chains from one specimen sequenced in a study of human T cells and chemical hapten exposure. TCRdb reanalysed the RACE reads using MiXCR and keeps one entry per CDR3 protein. The data show 35,000 to 50,000 distinct CDR3 sequences, 4.3% seen once. Stated time point: healthy volunteer bleed at 2 weeks. Blood, whole and unfractionated, served as the source for total RNA extraction. The sample consisted of whole blood. These TCRs come from a female donor in good health. Some clones in this sample may be carry-over from other donors' samples.

This clonotype was seen repeatedly, ten times or more. This chain links TRBV7-2 with TRBJ1-6; 8 bases align to TRBD1. Unmatched junction bases numbered 4, after V lost 4 bases and J lost 8 bases. Germline V gene lookup returns CDR1 SGHTA and CDR2 FQGNSA. This CDR3 has 14 amino acids. The CDR3 loop is CASSSTGVDSPLHF. CDR3 in DNA: TGTGCCAGCAGCTCGACAGGGGTAGATTCACCCCTCCACTTT.

In this sample, this clonotype turned up many times. The rearrangement links TRBV12-3 or TRBV12-4 to TRBJ1-3; no definite D call. The CDR3 is made up of 17 amino acids. The V end was cut by 3 bases, the J end by 0 bases, with 15 bases between. In DNA, the CDR3 is TGTGCCAGCAGTTTGTTTCCGATACAGAGCTCTGGAAACACCATATATTTT. Translation: CASSLFPIQSSGNTIYF.

The chain is built from TRBV3-1 and TRBJ2-7; D possibly corresponds to TRBD2 (5 bases). The CDR3 extends over 14 amino acids. Germline V lookup: CDR1 LGHDT, CDR2 YNNKEL (reference sequence). V was trimmed by 4 bases and J by 0 bases, leaving 10 bases between them. This CDR3 reads CASSRQRGSYEQYF. In DNA, the CDR3 is TGTGCCAGCAGCCGTCAACGGGGCTCCTACGAGCAGTACTTC.

This clonotype was seen a few times. The chain employs TRBV18 and TRBJ1-6; D not certain. Per the germline V gene, CDR1 is KGHSH and CDR2 is LQKENI. V was pared by 3 bases and J by 5 bases, with 5 bases between. CDR3 length: 13 residues. This CDR3 is CASSPPHNSPLHF. The DNA for the CDR3 is TGTGCCAGCTCACCCCCGCATAATTCACCCCTCCACTTT.

This clonotype was found many times. The gene calls are TRBV5-1 and TRBJ1-4; 8 positions agree with TRBD1. CDR1 SGHRS and CDR2 YFSETQ come from the germline V gene. Trimming took 4 bases from V and 8 from J; bases not matched to a gene: 10. The CDR3 extends over 15 amino acids. The CDR3, as DNA: TGCGCCAGCAGCCTAGTCGCCGGGACAGGAGAAAAACTGTTTTTT. Translating it yields CASSLVAGTGEKLFF.

In its sample, this clonotype was seen many times. V and J are TRBV20-1 and TRBJ2-7, with 10 bases lining up with TRBD2. CDR1 and CDR2 from the germline V gene are DFQATT and SNEGSKA (reference sequence). The CDR3 covers 15 residues. Trimming cost V 0 bases and J 3 bases; bases outside gene matches: 5. This CDR3 reads CSAREASGGVYEQYF. The CDR3 DNA is TGCAGTGCTAGAGAGGCTAGCGGGGGTGTCTACGAGCAGTACTTC.

This clonotype was counted ten times or more. This rearrangement joins TRBV2 to TRBJ2-3; possibly TRBD1 for D (6 bases). Trimming pared 6 bases from V and 0 bases from J, leaving 13 bases between. This CDR3 comprises 15 residues. Germline CDR1 reads SNHLY; CDR2 reads FYNNEI. CDR3 loop: CASREWQGSTDTQYF. The CDR3 region has the DNA TGTGCCAGCAGGGAATGGCAGGGGAGCACAGATACGCAGTATTTT.

This clonotype was counted ten times or more. The chain has TRBV9 and TRBJ2-7; D unresolved. The CDR3 loop spans 14 amino acids. Germline V gene data show CDR1 as SGDLS and CDR2 as YYNGEE. Trimming shortened V by 1 base and J by 7 bases, and 15 bases separated the two germline ends. The CDR3: CASSVMPQNVEQYF. The DNA of the CDR3 is TGTGCCAGCAGCGTAATGCCCCAGAATGTGGAGCAGTACTTC.

The sample holds many counts of this clonotype. The chain links TRBV12-3 or TRBV12-4 to TRBJ1-2; D gene unclear. The germline V and J ends were trimmed by 7 bases and 4 bases, with 10 bases remaining between them. The CDR3 extends over 12 amino acids. As DNA, the CDR3 is TGTGCCAGCAATCCGGCTGGCTATGGCTACACCTTC. It translates to CASNPAGYGYTF.

This clonotype showed up many times. The chain uses TRBV29-1 and TRBJ2-7, with 8 positions matching TRBD1. Looked up from germline, CDR1 is SQVTM and CDR2 is ANQGSEA. The CDR3 covers 15 residues. With V trimmed by 7 bases and J by 3 bases, 14 bases remained unmatched. The CDR3 DNA reads TGCAGCGCCCAGGCCCCGGGACAGGACTTCTACGAGCAGTACTTC. It yields the protein CSAQAPGQDFYEQYF.

This clonotype was observed a few times. This chain connects TRBV10-3 to TRBJ2-3; maybe TRBD2 (5 bases). V was cut by 11 bases and J by 6 bases, with 12 bases left in between. Germline CDR1 ENHRY, CDR2 SYGVKD. The CDR3 contains 11 residues. CDR3: CALRVGDTQYF. The CDR3 region has the DNA TGTGCCTTGCGGGTGGGGGATACGCAGTATTTT.

This clonotype has ten or more counts. V gene TRBV20-1 combines with J gene TRBJ2-3, with 12 bases that match TRBD2. With 6 bases clipped from V and 4 bases from J, the junction kept 5 bases outside the gene matches. The CDR3 is 14 amino acids. Germline V gene lookup returns CDR1 DFQATT and CDR2 SNEGSKA (reference sequence). CDR3 region: CSATSGGTPDTQYF. The CDR3 bases are TGCAGTGCAACTAGCGGGGGGACGCCAGATACGCAGTATTTT.

This clonotype came up many times. The genes are TRBV5-1 and TRBJ1-6; D gene unclear. Germline V lookup: CDR1 SGHRS, CDR2 YFSETQ. The CDR3 is made up of 15 amino acids. The V end was cut by 4 bases, the J end by 3 bases, with 11 bases between. The chain's CDR3 is CASSATTSYNSPLHF. Here the CDR3 DNA reads TGCGCCAGCAGCGCAACGACAAGCTATAATTCACCCCTCCACTTT.

This clonotype was recorded at least ten times. Relative to the germline gene, one junction end is altered; a read error may explain this. The rearrangement joins TRBV7-9 to TRBJ2-1, with D perhaps TRBD1 or TRBD2 (5 bases each). The CDR3 length is 12 residues. Germline CDR1 is SEHNR and CDR2 is FQNEAQ (reference sequence). The CDR3 DNA is TGTGCCAGCAGCTTAGCGGAAGGGGCCGGGATCTTC. This gives the protein CASSLAEGAGIF. Full variable domain (remainder filled in from reference TRBV7-9 and TRBJ2-1): DTGVSQNPRHKITKRGQNVTFRCDPISEHNRLYWYRQTLGQGPEFLTYFQNEAQLEKSRLLSDRFSAERPKGSFSTLEIQRTEQGDSAMYLCASSLAEGAGIFGPGTRLTVL.

This clonotype was detected many times. This chain connects TRBV6-2 or TRBV6-3 to TRBJ1-1, with D possibly TRBD1 on 6 matching bases. Trimming removed 2 bases from V and 0 bases from J, with 7 bases in between. CDR1 and CDR2 from the germline V gene are MNHEY and SVGEGT. This CDR3 comprises 14 residues. The CDR3 protein is CASSYRGLNTEAFF. CDR3 bases: TGTGCCAGCAGTTACCGGGGGCTGAACACTGAAGCTTTCTTT.

This clonotype has ten or more counts. The J gene is TRBJ1-4, the V gene TRBV5-1; 7 nucleotides line up with TRBD1. V was clipped by 2 bases and J by 2 bases; unmatched bases: 3. The CDR3 is 15 amino acids. Germline V CDR1 and CDR2: SGHRS, YFSETQ. CDR3 sequence (DNA): TGCGCCAGCAGCTTACAGGGGTCGACTAATGAAAAACTGTTTTTT. Protein product: CASSLQGSTNEKLFF.